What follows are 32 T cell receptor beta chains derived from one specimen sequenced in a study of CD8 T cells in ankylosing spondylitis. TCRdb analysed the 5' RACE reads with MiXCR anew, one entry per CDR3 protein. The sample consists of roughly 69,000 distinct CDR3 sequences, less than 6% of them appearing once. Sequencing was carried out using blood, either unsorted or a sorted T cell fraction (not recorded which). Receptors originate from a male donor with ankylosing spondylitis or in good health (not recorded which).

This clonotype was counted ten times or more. This CDR3 is CASSLVPGGSYEQYF. CDR3 DNA: TGCGCCAGCAGCTTGGTTCCGGGAGGCTCCTACGAGCAGTACTTC. The rearrangement uses TRBV5-1 and TRBJ2-7; TRBD2 aligns across 7 bases. The trim removed 0 bases at V and 0 bases at J, leaving 3 bases unmatched. CDR3 size: 15 residues. Germline CDR1 and CDR2: SGHRS and YFSETQ.

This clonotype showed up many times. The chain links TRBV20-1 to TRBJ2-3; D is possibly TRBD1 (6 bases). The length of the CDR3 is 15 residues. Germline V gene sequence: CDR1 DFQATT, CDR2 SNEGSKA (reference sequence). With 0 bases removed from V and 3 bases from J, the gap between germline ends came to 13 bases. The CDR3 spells CSARDLGAGTDTQYF. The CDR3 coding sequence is TGCAGTGCTAGAGATTTGGGGGCCGGAACAGATACGCAGTATTTT.

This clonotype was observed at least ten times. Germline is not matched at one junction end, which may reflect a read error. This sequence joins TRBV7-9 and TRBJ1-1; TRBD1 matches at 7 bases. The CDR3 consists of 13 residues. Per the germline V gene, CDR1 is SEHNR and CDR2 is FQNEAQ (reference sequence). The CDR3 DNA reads TGTGCCAGCAGCCCCGTGACAGGGCCCAGGGGGATCTTT. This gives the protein CASSPVTGPRGIF.

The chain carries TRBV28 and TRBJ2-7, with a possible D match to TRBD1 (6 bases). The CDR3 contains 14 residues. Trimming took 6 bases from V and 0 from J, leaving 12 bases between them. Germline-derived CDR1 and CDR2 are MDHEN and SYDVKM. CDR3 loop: CASRTTGRSYEQYF. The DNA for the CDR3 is TGTGCCAGCAGGACAACAGGGCGCTCCTACGAGCAGTACTTC. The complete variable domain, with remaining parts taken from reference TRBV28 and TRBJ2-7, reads DVKVTQSSRYLVKRTGEKVFLECVQDMDHENMFWYRQDPGLGLRLIYFSYDVKMKEKGDIPEGYSVSREKKERFSLILESASTNQTSMYLCASRTTGRSYEQYFGPGTRLTVT.

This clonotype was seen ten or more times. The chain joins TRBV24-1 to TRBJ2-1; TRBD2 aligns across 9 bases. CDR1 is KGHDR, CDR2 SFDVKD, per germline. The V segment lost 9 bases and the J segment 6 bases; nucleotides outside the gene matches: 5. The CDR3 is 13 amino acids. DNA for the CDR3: TGTGCCACCGGGCGGGGGGGTCTCAATGAGCAGTTCTTC. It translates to CATGRGGLNEQFF.

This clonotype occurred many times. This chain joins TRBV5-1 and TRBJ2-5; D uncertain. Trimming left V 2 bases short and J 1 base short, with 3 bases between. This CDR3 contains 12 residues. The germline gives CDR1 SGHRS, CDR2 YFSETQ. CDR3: CASSFSQETQYF. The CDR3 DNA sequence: TGCGCCAGCAGCTTCTCCCAAGAGACCCAGTACTTC.

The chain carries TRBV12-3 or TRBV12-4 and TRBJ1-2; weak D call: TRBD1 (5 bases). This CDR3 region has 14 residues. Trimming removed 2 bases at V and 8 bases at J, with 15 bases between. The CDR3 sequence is CASSLLLQGAGYTF. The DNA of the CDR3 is TGTGCCAGCAGTTTACTCCTCCAGGGAGCCGGCTACACCTTC.

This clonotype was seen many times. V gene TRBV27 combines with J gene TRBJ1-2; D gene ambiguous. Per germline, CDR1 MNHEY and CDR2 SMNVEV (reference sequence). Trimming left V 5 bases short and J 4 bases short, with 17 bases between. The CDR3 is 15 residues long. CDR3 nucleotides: TGTGCCAGCAGTCCCGAGGCGGCAGTTAGCTATGGCTACACCTTC. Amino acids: CASSPEAAVSYGYTF.

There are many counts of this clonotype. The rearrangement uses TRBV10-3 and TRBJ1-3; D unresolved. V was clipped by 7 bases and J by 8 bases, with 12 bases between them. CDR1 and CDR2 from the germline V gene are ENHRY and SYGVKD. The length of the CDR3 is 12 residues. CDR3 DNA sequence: TGTGCCATCAACTCTAATGGGGACACCATATATTTT. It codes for CAINSNGDTIYF.

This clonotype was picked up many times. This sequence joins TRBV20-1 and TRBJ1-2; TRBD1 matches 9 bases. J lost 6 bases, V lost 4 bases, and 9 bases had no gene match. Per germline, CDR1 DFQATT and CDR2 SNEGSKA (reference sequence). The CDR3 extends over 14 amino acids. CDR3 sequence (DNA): TGCAGTGCTATTGGACAGGGGACGTTAGATGGCTACACCTTC. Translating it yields CSAIGQGTLDGYTF.

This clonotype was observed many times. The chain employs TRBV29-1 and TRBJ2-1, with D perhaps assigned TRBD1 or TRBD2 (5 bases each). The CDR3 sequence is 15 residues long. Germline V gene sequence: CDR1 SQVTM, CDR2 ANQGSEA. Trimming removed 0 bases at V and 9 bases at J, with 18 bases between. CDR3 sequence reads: CSVEDLGRENGEQFF. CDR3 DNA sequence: TGCAGCGTTGAAGATCTGGGCAGGGAGAACGGTGAGCAGTTCTTC.

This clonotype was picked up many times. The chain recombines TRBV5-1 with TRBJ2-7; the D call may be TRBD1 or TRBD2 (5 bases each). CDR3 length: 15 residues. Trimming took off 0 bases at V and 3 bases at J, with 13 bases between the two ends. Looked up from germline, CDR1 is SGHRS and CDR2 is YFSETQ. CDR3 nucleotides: TGCGCCAGCAGCTTGGGGGGGACCTCAAACTACGAGCAGTACTTC. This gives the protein CASSLGGTSNYEQYF.

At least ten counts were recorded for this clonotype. CDR3 nucleotide sequence: TGTGCCAGCAGCTGGAGGGAGATGAACACTGAAGCTTTCTTT. Translating gives CASSWREMNTEAFF. The gene calls are TRBV7-9 and TRBJ1-1, with unresolved D. The length of the CDR3 is 14 residues. V was trimmed by 4 bases and J by 0 bases, leaving 9 bases between them. Looked up from germline, CDR1 is SEHNR and CDR2 is FQNEAQ (reference sequence). Supplemented by reference TRBV7-9 and TRBJ1-1, the full variable domain reads DTGVSQNPRHKITKRGQNVTFRCDPISEHNRLYWYRQTLGQGPEFLTYFQNEAQLEKSRLLSDRFSAERPKGSFSTLEIQRTEQGDSAMYLCASSWREMNTEAFFGQGTRLTVV.

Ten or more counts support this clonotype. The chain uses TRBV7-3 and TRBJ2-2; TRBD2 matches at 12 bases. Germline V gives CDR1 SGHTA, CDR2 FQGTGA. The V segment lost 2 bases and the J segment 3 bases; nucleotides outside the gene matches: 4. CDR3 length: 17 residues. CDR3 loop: CASSLLAGGTYTGELFF. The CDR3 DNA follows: TGTGCCAGCAGCTTACTAGCGGGGGGGACCTACACCGGGGAGCTGTTTTTT.

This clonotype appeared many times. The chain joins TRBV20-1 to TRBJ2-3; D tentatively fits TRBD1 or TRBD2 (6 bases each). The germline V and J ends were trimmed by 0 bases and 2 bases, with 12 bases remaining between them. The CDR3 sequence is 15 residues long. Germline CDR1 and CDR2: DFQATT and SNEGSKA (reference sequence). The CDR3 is CSARDPGAITDTQYF. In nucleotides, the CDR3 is TGCAGTGCTAGAGATCCGGGGGCCATCACAGATACGCAGTATTTT.

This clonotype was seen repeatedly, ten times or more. CDR3 amino acids: CASESGSLTDTQYF. CDR3 in DNA: TGCGCCAGCGAAAGCGGGTCCCTCACAGATACGCAGTATTTT. V usage is TRBV5-1 and J usage is TRBJ2-3; D possibly corresponds to TRBD2 (6 bases). This CDR3 has 14 amino acids. CDR1 is SGHRS, CDR2 YFSETQ, per germline. Trimming cost V 7 bases and J 2 bases, with 14 bases left between them.

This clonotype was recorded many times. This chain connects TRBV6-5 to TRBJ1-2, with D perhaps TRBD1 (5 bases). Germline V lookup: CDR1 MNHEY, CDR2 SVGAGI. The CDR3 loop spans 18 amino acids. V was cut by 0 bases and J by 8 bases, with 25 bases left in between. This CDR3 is CASSYSRGSPSAEGGYTF. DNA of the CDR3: TGTGCCAGCAGTTACTCGAGGGGCAGTCCCTCGGCCGAGGGGGGCTACACCTTC.

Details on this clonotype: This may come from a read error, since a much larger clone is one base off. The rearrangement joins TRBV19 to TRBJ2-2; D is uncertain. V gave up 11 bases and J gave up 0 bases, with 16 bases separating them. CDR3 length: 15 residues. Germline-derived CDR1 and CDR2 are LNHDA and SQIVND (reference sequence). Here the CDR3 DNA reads TGTGCCGGTGCCCAGCGAGGCGCGAACACCGGGGAGCTGTTTTTT. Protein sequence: CAGAQRGANTGELFF.

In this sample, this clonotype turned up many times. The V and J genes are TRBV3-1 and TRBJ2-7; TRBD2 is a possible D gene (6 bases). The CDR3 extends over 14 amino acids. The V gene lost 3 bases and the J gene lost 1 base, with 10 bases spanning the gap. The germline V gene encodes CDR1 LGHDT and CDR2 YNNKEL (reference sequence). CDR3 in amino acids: CASSQRDGSYEQYF. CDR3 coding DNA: TGTGCCAGCAGCCAGCGGGACGGTTCCTACGAGCAGTACTTC.

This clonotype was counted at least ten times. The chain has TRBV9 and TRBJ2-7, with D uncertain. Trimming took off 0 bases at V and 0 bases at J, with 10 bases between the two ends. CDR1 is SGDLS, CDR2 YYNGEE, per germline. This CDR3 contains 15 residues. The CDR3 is CASSVGPSHSYEQYF. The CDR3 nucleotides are TGTGCCAGCAGCGTAGGACCCAGCCACTCCTACGAGCAGTACTTC.

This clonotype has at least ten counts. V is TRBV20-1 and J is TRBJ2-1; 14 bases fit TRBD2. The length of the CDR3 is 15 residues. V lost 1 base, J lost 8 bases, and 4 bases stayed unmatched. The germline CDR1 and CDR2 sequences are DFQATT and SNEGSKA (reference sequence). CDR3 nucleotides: TGCAGTGCTAGAGTGGGGACTAGCGGGGGAGATGAGCAGTTCTTC. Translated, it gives CSARVGTSGGDEQFF.

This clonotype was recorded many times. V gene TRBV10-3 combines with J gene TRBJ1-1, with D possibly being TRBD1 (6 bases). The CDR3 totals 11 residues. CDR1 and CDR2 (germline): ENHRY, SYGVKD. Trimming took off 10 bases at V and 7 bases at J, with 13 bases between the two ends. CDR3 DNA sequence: TGTGCCACTGGGACAACACTTGAAGCTTTCTTT. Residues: CATGTTLEAFF.

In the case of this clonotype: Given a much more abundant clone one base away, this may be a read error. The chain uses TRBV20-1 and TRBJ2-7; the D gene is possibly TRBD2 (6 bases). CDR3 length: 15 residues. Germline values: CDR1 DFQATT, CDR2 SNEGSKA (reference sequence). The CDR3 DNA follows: TGCTGTGCTCCTTCCCTGGGGAGTAGCGGTTACGAGCAGTACTTC. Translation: CCAPSLGSSGYEQYF.

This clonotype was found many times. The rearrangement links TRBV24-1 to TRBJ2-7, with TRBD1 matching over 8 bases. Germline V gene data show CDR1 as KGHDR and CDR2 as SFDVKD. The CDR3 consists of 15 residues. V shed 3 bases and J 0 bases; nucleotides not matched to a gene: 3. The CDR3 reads CATSDPGQDSYEQYF. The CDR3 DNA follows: TGTGCCACCAGTGATCCGGGACAGGACTCCTACGAGCAGTACTTC.

The CDR3 DNA reads TGTGCCAGCAGCCGTACAGGGACTGAAGCTTACAATGAGCAGTTCTTC. Translated, it gives CASSRTGTEAYNEQFF. The V and J genes are TRBV6-1 and TRBJ2-1; D might be TRBD1 or TRBD2, each matching 6 bases. The CDR3 totals 16 residues. Germline V gene data show CDR1 as MNHNS and CDR2 as SASEGT. V was trimmed by 6 bases and J by 4 bases, leaving 19 bases between them.

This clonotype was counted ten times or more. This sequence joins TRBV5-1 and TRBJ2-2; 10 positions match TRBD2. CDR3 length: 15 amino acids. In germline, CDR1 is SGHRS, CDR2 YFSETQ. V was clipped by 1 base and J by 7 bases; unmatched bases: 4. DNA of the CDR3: TGCGCCAGCAGCTTGAGCGGGGGGGCCGACGGGGAGCTGTTTTTT. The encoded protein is CASSLSGGADGELFF. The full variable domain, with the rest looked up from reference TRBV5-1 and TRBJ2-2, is KAGVTQTPRYLIKTRGQQVTLSCSPISGHRSVSWYQQTPGQGLQFLFEYFSETQRNKGNFPGRFSGRQFSNSRSEMNVSTLELGDSALYLCASSLSGGADGELFFGEGSRLTVL.

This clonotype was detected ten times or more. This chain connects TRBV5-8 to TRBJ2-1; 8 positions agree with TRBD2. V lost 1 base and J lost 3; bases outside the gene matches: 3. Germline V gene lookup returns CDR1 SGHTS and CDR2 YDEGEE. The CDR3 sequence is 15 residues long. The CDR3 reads CASSLWLAGYNEQFF. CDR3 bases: TGTGCCAGCAGCTTGTGGCTAGCGGGCTACAATGAGCAGTTCTTC.

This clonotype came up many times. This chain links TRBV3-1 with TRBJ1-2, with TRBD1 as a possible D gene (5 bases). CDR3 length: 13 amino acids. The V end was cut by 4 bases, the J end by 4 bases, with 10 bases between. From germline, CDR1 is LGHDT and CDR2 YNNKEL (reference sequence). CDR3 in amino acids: CASSPRDSYGYTF. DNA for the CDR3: TGTGCCAGCAGCCCTCGAGACAGCTATGGCTACACCTTC. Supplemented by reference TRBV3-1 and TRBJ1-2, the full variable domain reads DTAVSQTPKYLVTQMGNDKSIKCEQNLGHDTMYWYKQDSKKFLKIMFSYNNKELIINETVPNRFSPKSPDKAHLNLHINSLELGDSAVYFCASSPRDSYGYTFGSGTRLTVV.

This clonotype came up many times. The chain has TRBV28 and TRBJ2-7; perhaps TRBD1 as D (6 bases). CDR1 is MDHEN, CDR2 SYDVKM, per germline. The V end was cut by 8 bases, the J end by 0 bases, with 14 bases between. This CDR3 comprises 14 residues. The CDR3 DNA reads TGTGCCAGCTCTGAGGGGGTGGCCTCCTACGAGCAGTACTTC. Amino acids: CASSEGVASYEQYF.

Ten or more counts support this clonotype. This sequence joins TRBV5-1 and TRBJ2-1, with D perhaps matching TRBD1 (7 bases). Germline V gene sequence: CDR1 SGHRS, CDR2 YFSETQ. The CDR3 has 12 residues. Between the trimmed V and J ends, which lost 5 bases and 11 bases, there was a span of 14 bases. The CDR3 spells CASSLEGAQQFF. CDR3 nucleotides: TGCGCCAGCAGTCTGGAGGGGGCCCAGCAGTTCTTC.

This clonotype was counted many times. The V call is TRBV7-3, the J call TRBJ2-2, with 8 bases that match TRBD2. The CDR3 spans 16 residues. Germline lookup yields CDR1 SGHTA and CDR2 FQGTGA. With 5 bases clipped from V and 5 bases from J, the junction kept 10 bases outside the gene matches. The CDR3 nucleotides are TGTGCCAGCAGCCTCCTGGGCGCTAGCGGGACCGGGGAGCTGTTTTTT. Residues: CASSLLGASGTGELFF.

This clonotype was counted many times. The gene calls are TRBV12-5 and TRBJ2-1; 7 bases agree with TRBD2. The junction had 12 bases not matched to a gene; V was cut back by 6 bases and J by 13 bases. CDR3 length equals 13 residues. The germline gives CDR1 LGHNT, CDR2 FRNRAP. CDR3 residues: CASGPPAGDFQFF. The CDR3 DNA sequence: TGTGCTAGTGGACCCCCCGCGGGAGATTTTCAGTTCTTC. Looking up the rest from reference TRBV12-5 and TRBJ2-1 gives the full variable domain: DARVTQTPRHKVTEMGQEVTMRCQPILGHNTVFWYRQTMMQGLELLAYFRNRAPLDDSGMPKDRFSAEMPDATLATLKIQPSEPRDSAVYFCASGPPAGDFQFFGPGTRLTVL.